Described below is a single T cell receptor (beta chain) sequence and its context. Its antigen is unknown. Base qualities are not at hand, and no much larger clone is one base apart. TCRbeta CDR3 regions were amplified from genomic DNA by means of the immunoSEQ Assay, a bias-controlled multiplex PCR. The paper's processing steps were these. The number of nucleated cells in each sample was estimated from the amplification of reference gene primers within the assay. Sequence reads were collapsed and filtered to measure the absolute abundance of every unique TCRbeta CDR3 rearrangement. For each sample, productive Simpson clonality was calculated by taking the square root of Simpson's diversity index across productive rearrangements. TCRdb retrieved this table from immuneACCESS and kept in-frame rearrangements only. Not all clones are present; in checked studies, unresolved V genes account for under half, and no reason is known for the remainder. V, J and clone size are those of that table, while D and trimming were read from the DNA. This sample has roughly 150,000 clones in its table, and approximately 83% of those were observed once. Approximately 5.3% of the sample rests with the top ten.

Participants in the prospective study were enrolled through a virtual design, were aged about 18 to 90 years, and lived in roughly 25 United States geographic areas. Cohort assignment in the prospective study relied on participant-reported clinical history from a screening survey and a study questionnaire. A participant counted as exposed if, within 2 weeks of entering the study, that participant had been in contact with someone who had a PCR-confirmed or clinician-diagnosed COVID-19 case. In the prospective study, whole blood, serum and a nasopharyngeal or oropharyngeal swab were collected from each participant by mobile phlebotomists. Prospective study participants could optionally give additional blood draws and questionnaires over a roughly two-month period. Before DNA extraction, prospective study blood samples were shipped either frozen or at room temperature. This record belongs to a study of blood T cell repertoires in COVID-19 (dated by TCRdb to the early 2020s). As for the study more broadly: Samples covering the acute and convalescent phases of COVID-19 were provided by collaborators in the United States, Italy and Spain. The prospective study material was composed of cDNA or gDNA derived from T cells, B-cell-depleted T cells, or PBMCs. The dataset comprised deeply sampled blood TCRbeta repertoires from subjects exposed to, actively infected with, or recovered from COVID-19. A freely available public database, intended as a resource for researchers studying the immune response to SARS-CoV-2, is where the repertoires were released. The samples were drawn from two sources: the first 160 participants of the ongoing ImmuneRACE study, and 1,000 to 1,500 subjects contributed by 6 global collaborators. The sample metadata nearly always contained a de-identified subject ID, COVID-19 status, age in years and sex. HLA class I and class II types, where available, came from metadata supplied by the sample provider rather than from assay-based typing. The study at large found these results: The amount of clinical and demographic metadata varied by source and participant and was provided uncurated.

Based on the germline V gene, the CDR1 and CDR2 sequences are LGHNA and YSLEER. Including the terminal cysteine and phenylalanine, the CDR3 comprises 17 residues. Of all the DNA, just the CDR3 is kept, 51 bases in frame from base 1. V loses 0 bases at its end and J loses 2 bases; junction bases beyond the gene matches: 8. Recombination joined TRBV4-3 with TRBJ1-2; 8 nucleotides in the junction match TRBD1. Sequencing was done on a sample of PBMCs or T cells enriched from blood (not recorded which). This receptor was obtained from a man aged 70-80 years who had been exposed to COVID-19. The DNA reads TGCGCCAGCAGCCAAGATAGGTCAGGGGGCTTCAACTATGGCTACACCTTC. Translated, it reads CASSQDRSGGFNYGYTF.